The 4 T cell receptor beta chains below were found in one sample sequenced in a study of T cells after yellow fever vaccination. Using its own MiXCR run on the 5' RACE reads, TCRdb lists one record per CDR3 protein. The data show 300,000 to 350,000 distinct CDR3 sequences, roughly 4.3% seen once. Sequencing was performed on PBMCs, taken 5 days after the yellow fever booster vaccination. The receptors stem from a man aged 18 to 30 who received the YFV17D yellow fever vaccine.

The rearrangement uses TRBV11-1 and TRBJ2-7; the match to TRBD1 covers 7 bases. The CDR3 covers 15 residues. Trimming removed 6 bases from V and 2 bases from J; junction bases left unmatched: 10. Germline V lookup: CDR1 SGHAT, CDR2 FQDESV (reference sequence). CDR3 protein: CASRPTGTAPYEQYF. Written as DNA, the CDR3 is TGTGCCAGCAGGCCTACCGGGACAGCACCCTACGAGCAGTACTTC.

In its sample, this clonotype was seen a few times. The gene calls are TRBV6-6 and TRBJ1-1, with 8 bases aligning to TRBD1. J was trimmed by 0 bases and V by 7 bases; bases with no gene match: 4. CDR3 length: 14 residues. CDR1 is MNHNY, CDR2 SVGAGI, per germline (reference sequence). Here the CDR3 reads CASTRQGLNTEAFF. CDR3 nucleotide sequence: TGTGCCAGCACCAGACAGGGGTTGAACACTGAAGCTTTCTTT.

This clonotype occurred many times. The rearrangement joins TRBV6-5 to TRBJ1-1; D not resolved. V was pared by 0 bases and J by 1 base, with 6 bases between. Germline V gene sequence: CDR1 MNHEY, CDR2 SVGAGI. The CDR3 has 14 residues. The CDR3 DNA is TGTGCCAGCAGTTACTCCTCCACGAACACTGAAGCTTTCTTT. It yields the protein CASSYSSTNTEAFF.

This clonotype appeared a few times. The chain is built from TRBV27 and TRBJ1-3; the D is unclear. This CDR3 is built from 12 residues. CDR1 MNHEY and CDR2 SMNVEV come from the germline V gene (reference sequence). V lost 5 bases and J lost 3, with 5 bases in between. CDR3 in DNA: TGTGCCAGCAGTCCCAATGGAAACACCATATATTTT. Translated, it gives CASSPNGNTIYF.